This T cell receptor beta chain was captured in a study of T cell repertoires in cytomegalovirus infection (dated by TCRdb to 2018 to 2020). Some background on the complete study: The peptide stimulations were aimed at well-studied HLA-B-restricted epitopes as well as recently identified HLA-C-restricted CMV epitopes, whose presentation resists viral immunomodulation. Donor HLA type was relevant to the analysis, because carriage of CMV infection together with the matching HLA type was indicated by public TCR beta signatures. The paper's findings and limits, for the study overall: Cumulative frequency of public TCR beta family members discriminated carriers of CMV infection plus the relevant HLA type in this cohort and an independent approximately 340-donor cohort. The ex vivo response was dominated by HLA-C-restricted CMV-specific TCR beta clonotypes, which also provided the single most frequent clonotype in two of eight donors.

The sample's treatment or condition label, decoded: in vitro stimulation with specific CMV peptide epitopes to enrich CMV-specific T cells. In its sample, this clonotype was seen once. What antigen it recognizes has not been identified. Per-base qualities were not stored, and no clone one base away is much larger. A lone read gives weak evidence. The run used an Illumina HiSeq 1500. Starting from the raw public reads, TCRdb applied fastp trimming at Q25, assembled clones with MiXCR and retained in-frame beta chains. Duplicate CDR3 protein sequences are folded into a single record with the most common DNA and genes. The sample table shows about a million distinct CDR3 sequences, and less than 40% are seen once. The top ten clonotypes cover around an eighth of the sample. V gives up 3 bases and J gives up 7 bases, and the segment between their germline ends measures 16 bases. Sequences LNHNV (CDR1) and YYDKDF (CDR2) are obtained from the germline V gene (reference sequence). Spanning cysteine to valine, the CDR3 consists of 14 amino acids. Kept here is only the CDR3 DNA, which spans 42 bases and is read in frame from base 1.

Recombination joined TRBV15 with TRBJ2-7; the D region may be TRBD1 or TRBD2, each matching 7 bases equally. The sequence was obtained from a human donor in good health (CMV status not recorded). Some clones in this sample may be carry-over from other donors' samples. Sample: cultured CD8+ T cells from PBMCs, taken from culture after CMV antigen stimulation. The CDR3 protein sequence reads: CATSSHRQGGEQYV. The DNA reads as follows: TGTGCCACCAGCAGCCACCGACAGGGAGGGGAGCAGTACGTC.